The T cell receptor beta chain under discussion was sequenced for a study of T cells in Graves' hyperthyroidism and ophthalmopathy. Study-level findings and limits: Most expanded thyroid clonotypes above 0.001 recurred in blood.

When ophthalmopathy did not progress within 18 months, Graves' hyperthyroidism was considered stable. Reasons for excluding patients were uncontrolled infection, other autoimmune disease, pregnancy or lactation. About this clonotype: The antigen remains undetermined.

TCR beta CDR3 region amplification was performed from RNA transcripts. TCR CDR3 underwent first-round RT-PCR with the HTBI primer set. TCRdb itself ran the multiplex PCR reads through MiXCR, one entry per CDR3 protein. The repertoire holds approximately 200,000 distinct CDR3 sequences, with about 18% as singletons. This CDR3 is 16 amino acids long. CDR1 and CDR2 from the germline V gene are SGDLS and YYNGEE. Unmatched junction bases numbered 9, after V lost 0 bases and J lost 7 bases. The chain uses TRBV9 and TRBJ2-4, with TRBD2 matching 8 bases. Sequencing input: blood. The clonotype originates from a man aged 35 to 55 with Graves' hyperthyroidism. The CDR3 DNA reads TGTGCCAGCAGCGTAGTGTCGGACGGGGGGGCGAACATTCAGTACTTC. This codes for CASSVVSDGGANIQYF.